This T cell receptor (beta chain) was recorded in a study of OX40 agonist ivuxolimab in advanced cancers. With regard to this clone: Its matching antigen is unknown.

At baseline, cycle 4 day 1, and cycle 7 day 1, blood was sampled. Whole-study findings and limits: Certain nonresponders additionally had low normalized T-cell clonal expansion. Doses of 0.1 to 3.0 mg/kg were accompanied by clonal expansion of CD4+ and CD8+ blood T cells by week 6.

Germline CDR1 WNHNN, CDR2 SYGVQD (reference sequence). This CDR3 contains 16 residues. The ends were cut back, 3 bases at V and 5 bases at J, with 16 bases in the middle. Data came from immunoSEQ multiplex PCR; TCRdb stores just in-frame clones and leaves some out. The table includes more than 65,000 clones, almost 85% detected once. Sequences were derived from CD4+ or CD8+ T cells sorted from blood, sampled in a trial of the OX40 agonist ivuxolimab. The chain carries TRBV10-1 and TRBJ2-2; D gene uncertain. The sequence derives from an adult with an advanced solid tumor such as melanoma, head and neck, liver or kidney cancer. The CDR3 here is CASSDKGLVFTGELFF. For the CDR3, the DNA is TGCGCCAGCAGTGACAAAGGTCTAGTATTTACCGGGGAGCTGTTTTTT.